Listed below are T cell receptor beta chains from one sample, sequenced in a study of PD-1 blockade in classical Hodgkin lymphoma. The assay was immunoSEQ multiplex PCR, and TCRdb's table has in-frame clones only and misses some. The sample lists some 15,000 clones, 81% seen once, with approximately 25% in the top ten. The material was peripheral blood mononuclear cells (PBMCs), obtained at baseline. These receptors came from a human donor with classical Hodgkin lymphoma. The CDR3 runs from the conserved cysteine through the conserved F or W. A D gene is named only where the DNA matches it firmly. Size tells how often a clone was seen (once, few, many) or the class of an expanded clone, and some rows leave it out.

D gene	J gene	clone size	V gene	CDR3 protein	CDR3 DNA
NA	TRBJ1-4	once	TRBV5-1	CASSLDGGLVFF	TGCGCCAGCAGCTTGGATGGAGGCCTGGTGTTTTTT
TRBD2	TRBJ2-7	NA	TRBV7-2	CASSTGGLYYEQYF	TGTGCCAGCAGTACGGGGGGTCTGTATTACGAGCAGTACTTC
TRBD2	TRBJ2-7	NA	TRBV6-1	CASSVVREGGTIPYEQYF	TGTGCCAGCAGTGTAGTAAGGGAAGGAGGGACTATTCCCTACGAGCAGTACTTC
NA	TRBJ2-1	once	TRBV9	CASSVADINEQFF	TGTGCCAGCAGCGTAGCTGACATTAATGAGCAGTTCTTC
NA	TRBJ1-2	NA	TRBV7-8	CASSLWSNYGYTF	TGTGCCAGCAGCTTATGGTCCAACTATGGCTACACCTTC
NA	TRBJ1-1	NA	TRBV5-1	CASSLSTGNTEAFF	TGCGCCAGCAGCTTGTCTACAGGTAACACTGAAGCTTTCTTT
TRBD2	TRBJ2-1	NA	TRBV7-8	CASSLSVAGGLEQFF	TGTGCCAGCAGCTTAAGTGTAGCGGGGGGGCTTGAGCAGTTCTTC
TRBD2	TRBJ2-3	NA	TRBV16	CASSPDSGGTDTQYF	TGTGCCAGCAGCCCCGACTCGGGGGGGACAGATACGCAGTATTTT
TRBD2	TRBJ2-1	NA	TRBV30	CAGAPSGGAQFF	TGTGCCGGCGCCCCCAGCGGGGGGGCGCAGTTCTTC
TRBD1	TRBJ1-2	NA	TRBV6-1	CASRGTGAYGYTF	TGTGCCAGCAGGGGGACAGGGGCCTATGGCTACACCTTC
NA	TRBJ1-5	NA	TRBV15	CATSSRGGNQPQHF	TGTGCCACCAGCAGCAGGGGTGGCAATCAGCCCCAGCATTTT
NA	TRBJ1-6	NA	TRBV5-4	CASSFDISYNSPLHF	TGTGCCAGCAGCTTCGACATCTCCTATAATTCACCCCTCCACTTT
NA	TRBJ1-1	once	TRBV2	CASSEGFLGVTEAFF	TGTGCCAGCAGTGAAGGTTTTTTAGGGGTCACTGAAGCTTTCTTT
NA	TRBJ2-7	NA	TRBV21-1	CASSNPRGQVYEQYF	TGTGCCAGCAGCAATCCCAGGGGTCAAGTTTACGAGCAGTACTTC
TRBD1	TRBJ2-3	NA	TRBV5-1	CASSLGQGDTDTQYF	TGCGCCAGCAGCTTGGGACAGGGGGACACAGATACGCAGTATTTT
NA	TRBJ1-2	NA	TRBV18	CASSPVGVGIGYTF	TGTGCCAGCTCACCAGTGGGGGTAGGAATCGGCTACACCTTC
TRBD1	TRBJ1-2	NA	TRBV28	CASSSTPWTGGALGGYTF	TGTGCCAGCAGTTCAACACCCTGGACAGGGGGCGCCTTGGGTGGCTACACCTTC
TRBD2	TRBJ2-7	once	TRBV7-9	CASTLTGGTYEQYF	TGTGCCAGCACCCTAACCGGGGGGACCTACGAGCAGTACTTC
NA	TRBJ1-4	NA	TRBV7-9	CASRSPGDEKLFF	TGTGCCAGCAGGTCTCCAGGGGACGAAAAACTGTTTTTT
NA	TRBJ2-7	few	TRBV4-3	CASSQGGSSYEQYF	TGCGCCAGCAGCCAAGGAGGGAGCTCCTACGAGCAGTACTTC
NA	TRBJ1-3	NA	TRBV5-1	CASSSGPTGSGNTIYF	TGCGCCAGCAGCTCCGGACCGACAGGTTCCGGAAACACCATATATTTT
NA	TRBJ2-2	NA	TRBV30	CAWRLRTSPGELFF	TGTGCCTGGAGACTCAGGACTTCACCCGGGGAGCTGTTTTTT
TRBD2	TRBJ2-3	once	TRBV19	CASSDIAGGRVGTQYF	TGTGCCAGTAGCGACATAGCGGGGGGGCGAGTTGGTACGCAGTATTTT
TRBD2	TRBJ2-3	few	TRBV2	CASSYSGGPLSTDTQYF	TGTGCCAGCAGTTATAGCGGGGGACCCCTCAGCACAGATACGCAGTATTTT
NA	TRBJ1-1	once	TRBV5-1	CASSLSQPTRPNTEAFF	TGCGCCAGCAGCTTGAGTCAGCCTACGCGCCCGAACACTGAAGCTTTCTTT
TRBD2	TRBJ2-2	NA	TRBV7-2	CASSASGGATGELFF	TGTGCCAGCAGCGCTAGCGGGGGGGCCACCGGGGAGCTGTTTTTT
TRBD1	TRBJ2-3	NA	TRBV18	CASSRQGATDTQYF	TGTGCCAGCTCCCGACAGGGGGCGACAGATACGCAGTATTTT
NA	TRBJ2-3	NA	TRBV2	CAGRSGISTDTQYF	TGTGCCGGAAGATCGGGGATCAGCACAGATACGCAGTATTTT
TRBD1	TRBJ2-6	NA	TRBV7-2	CASRRRGPGANVLTF	TGTGCCAGCAGGCGCAGGGGGCCCGGGGCCAACGTCCTGACTTTC